The entry below describes one T cell receptor beta chain. The record originates from a study of PD-L1 blockade in urothelial cancer. As for the study in general: Patients began atezolizumab, 1,200 mg intravenously every 3 weeks, in the mid-2010s. About nine tenths of the roughly 29 patients comprised males who had bladder-origin urothelial cancer. Study patients had been treated with 0 to 3 previous chemotherapy regimens.

Time point noted: pretreatment peripheral blood. Trimming left V 5 bases short and J 0 bases short, with 12 bases between. The CDR3 has 15 residues. Germline loops: CDR1 SGHRS, CDR2 YFSETQ. Sequencing used immunoSEQ multiplex PCR; TCRdb keeps in-frame clones, though not all of them. The sample lists under 55,000 clones, approximately 79% seen once, with around 3.1% in the top ten. Sequenced here: PBMCs, sampled around atezolizumab (anti-PD-L1) treatment. The chain joins TRBV5-1 to TRBJ2-1; D not resolved. The receptor was isolated from a man in his 70s with urothelial cancer. Here the CDR3 reads CASSVAWSSYNEQFF. DNA of the CDR3: TGCGCCAGCAGTGTGGCATGGAGCTCCTACAATGAGCAGTTCTTC. Full variable domain (remainder filled in from reference TRBV5-1 and TRBJ2-1): KAGVTQTPRYLIKTRGQQVTLSCSPISGHRSVSWYQQTPGQGLQFLFEYFSETQRNKGNFPGRFSGRQFSNSRSEMNVSTLELGDSALYLCASSVAWSSYNEQFFGPGTRLTVL.